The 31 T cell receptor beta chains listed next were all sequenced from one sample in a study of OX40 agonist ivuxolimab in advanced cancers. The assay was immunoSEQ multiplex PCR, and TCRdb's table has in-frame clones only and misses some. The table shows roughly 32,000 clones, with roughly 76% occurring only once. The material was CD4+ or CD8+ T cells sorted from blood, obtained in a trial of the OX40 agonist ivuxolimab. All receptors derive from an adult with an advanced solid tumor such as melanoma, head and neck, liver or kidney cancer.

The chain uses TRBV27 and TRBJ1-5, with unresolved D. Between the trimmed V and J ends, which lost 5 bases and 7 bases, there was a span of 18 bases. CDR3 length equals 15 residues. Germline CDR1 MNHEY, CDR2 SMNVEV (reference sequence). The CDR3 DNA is TGTGCCAGCAGTCGTATGACGGGATCTTGGCAGCCCCAGCATTTT. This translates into CASSRMTGSWQPQHF.

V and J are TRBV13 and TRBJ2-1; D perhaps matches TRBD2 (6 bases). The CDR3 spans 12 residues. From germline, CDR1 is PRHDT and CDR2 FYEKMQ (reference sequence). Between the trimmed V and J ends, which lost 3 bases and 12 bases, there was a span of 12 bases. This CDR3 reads CASSFTSSVQFF. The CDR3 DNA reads TGTGCCAGCAGCTTTACTAGCTCGGTGCAGTTCTTC.

CDR3 sequence (DNA): TGTGCCAGCAGCGTAGGTTATAGCAATCAGCCCCAGCATTTT. Its protein product is CASSVGYSNQPQHF. The chain employs TRBV9 and TRBJ1-5, with D hard to call. CDR3 size: 14 residues. The V gene's germline CDR1 is SGDLS and CDR2 YYNGEE. V was clipped by 0 bases and J by 0 bases, with 4 bases between them.

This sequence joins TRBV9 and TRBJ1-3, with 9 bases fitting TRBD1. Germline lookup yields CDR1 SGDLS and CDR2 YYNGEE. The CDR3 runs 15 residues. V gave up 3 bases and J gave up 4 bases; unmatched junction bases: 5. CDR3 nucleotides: TGTGCCAGCAGCGCACAGGGGGCAGCGGGAAACACCATATATTTT. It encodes CASSAQGAAGNTIYF.

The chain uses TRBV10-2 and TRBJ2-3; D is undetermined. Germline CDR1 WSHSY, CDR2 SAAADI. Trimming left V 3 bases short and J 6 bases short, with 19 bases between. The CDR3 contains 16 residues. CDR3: CASSDSRRLVRDTQYF. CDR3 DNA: TGCGCCAGCAGTGACTCCCGGCGGTTGGTCAGGGATACGCAGTATTTT.

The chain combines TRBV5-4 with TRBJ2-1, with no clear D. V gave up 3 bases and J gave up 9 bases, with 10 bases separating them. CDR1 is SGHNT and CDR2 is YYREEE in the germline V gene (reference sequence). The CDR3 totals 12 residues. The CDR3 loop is CASSSGWSEQFF. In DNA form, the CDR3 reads TGTGCCAGCAGCTCGGGTTGGAGTGAGCAGTTCTTC.

The CDR3 sequence: CASSQDLPGQVRTHRFF. CDR3 nucleotides: TGCGCCAGCAGCCAAGATCTCCCGGGACAGGTGAGAACACACCGGTTCTTC. The chain combines TRBV4-3 with TRBJ2-1, with 8 bases identical to TRBD1. The CDR3 spans 17 residues. Germline V gene sequence: CDR1 LGHNA, CDR2 YSLEER. With 0 bases clipped from V and 15 bases from J, the junction kept 19 bases outside the gene matches.

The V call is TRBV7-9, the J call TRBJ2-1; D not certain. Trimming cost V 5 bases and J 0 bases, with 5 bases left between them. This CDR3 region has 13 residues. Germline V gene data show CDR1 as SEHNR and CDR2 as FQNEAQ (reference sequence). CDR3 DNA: TGTGCCAGCAGCAGGAGCTCCTACAATGAGCAGTTCTTC. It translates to CASSRSSYNEQFF.

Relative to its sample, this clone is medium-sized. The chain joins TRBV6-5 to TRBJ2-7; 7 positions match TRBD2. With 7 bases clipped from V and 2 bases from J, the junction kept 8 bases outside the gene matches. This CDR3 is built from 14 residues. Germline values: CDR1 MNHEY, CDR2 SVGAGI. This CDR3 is CASNFARGAYEQYF. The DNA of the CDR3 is TGTGCCAGCAACTTCGCCCGGGGGGCCTACGAGCAGTACTTC.

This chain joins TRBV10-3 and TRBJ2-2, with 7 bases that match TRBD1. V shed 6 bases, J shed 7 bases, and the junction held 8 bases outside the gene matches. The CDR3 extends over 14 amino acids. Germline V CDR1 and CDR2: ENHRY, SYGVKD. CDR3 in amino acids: CAISLTGKNGELFF. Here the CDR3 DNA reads TGTGCCATCAGCCTGACAGGGAAAAACGGGGAGCTGTTTTTT.

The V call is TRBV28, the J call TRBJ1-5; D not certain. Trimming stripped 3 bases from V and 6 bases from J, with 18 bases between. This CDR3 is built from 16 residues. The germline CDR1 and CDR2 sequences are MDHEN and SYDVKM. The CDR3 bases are TGTGCCAGCAGTTTCCTCGGACTCAAACGAGGTCAGCCCCAGCATTTT. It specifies CASSFLGLKRGQPQHF.

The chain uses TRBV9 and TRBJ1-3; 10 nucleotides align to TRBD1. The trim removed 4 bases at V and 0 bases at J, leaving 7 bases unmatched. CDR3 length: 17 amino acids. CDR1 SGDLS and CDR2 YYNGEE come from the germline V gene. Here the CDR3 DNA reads TGTGCCAGCAGCAACCGACAGGGGGCCTTCTCTGGAAACACCATATATTTT. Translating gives CASSNRQGAFSGNTIYF.

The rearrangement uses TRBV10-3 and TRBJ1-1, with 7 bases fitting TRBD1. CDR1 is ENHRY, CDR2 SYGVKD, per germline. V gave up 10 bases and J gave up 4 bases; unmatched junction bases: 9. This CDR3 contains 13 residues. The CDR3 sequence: CATVDRESTEAFF. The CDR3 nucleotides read TGTGCCACCGTTGACAGGGAGTCCACTGAAGCTTTCTTT.

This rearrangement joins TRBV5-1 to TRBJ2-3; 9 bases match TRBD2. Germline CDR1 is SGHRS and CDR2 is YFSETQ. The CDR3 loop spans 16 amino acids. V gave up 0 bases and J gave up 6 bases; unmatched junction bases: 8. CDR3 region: CASSLEISGSADTQYF. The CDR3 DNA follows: TGCGCCAGCAGCTTGGAAATTAGCGGGAGTGCTGATACGCAGTATTTT.

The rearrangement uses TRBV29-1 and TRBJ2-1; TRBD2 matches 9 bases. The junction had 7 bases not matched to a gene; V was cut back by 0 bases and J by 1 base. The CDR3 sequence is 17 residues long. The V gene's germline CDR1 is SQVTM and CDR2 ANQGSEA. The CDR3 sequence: CSVEDLGSGSSYNEQFF. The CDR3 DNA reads TGCAGCGTTGAAGATCTTGGTAGCGGGAGTTCCTACAATGAGCAGTTCTTC.

For the CDR3, the DNA is TGTGCCAGCAGTTACGGTCAGGCCTCCTACGAGCAGTACTTC. As protein: CASSYGQASYEQYF. The chain carries TRBV6-5 and TRBJ2-7; D call uncertain. CDR3 length: 14 amino acids. V shed 2 bases and J shed 0 bases, with 8 bases lying between them. CDR1 MNHEY and CDR2 SVGAGI come from the germline V gene.

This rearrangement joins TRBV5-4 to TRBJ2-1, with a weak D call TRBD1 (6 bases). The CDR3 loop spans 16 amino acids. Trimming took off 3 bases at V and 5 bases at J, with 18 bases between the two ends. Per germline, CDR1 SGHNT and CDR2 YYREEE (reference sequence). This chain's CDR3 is CASSSGTRTLDNEQFF. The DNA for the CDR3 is TGTGCCAGCAGCTCCGGGACAAGGACCTTAGACAATGAGCAGTTCTTC.

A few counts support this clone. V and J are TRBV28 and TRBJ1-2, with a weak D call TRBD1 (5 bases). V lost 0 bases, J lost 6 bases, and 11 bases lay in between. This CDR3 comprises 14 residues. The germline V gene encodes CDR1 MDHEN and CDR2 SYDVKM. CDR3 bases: TGTGCCAGCAGTTTATGGGGGCGCAATGATGGCTACACCTTC. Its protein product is CASSLWGRNDGYTF.

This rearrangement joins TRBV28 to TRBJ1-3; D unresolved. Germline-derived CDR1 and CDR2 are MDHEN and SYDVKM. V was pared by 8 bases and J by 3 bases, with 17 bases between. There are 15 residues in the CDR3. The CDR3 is CASGSVEAGGNTIYF. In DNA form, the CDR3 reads TGTGCCAGCGGCTCTGTCGAGGCTGGTGGAAACACCATATATTTT.

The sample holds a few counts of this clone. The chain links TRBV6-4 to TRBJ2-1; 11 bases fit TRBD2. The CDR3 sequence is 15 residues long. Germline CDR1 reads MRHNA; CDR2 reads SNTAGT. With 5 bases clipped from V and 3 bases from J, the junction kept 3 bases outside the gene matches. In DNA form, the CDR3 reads TGTGCCAGCAGTAATGGGACTAGCGGCTACAATGAGCAGTTCTTC. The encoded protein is CASSNGTSGYNEQFF.

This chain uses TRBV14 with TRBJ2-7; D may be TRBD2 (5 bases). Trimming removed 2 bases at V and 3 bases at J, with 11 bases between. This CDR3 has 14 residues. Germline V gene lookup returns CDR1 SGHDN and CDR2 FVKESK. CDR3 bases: TGTGCCAGCAGCCAACGGGAAGGGAGCTACGAGCAGTACTTC. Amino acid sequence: CASSQREGSYEQYF.

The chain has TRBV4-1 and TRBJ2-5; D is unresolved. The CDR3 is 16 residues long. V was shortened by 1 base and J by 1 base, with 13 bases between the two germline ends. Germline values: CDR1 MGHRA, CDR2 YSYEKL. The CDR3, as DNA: TGCGCCAGCAGCCAAGGTCCGCCCAACTCCCAAGAGACCCAGTACTTC. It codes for CASSQGPPNSQETQYF.

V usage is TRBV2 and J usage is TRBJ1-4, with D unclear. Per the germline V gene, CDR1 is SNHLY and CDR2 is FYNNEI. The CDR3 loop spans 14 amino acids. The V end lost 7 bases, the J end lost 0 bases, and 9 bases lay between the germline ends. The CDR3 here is CASTGLSTNEKLFF. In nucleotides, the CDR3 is TGTGCCAGCACCGGACTGTCAACTAATGAAAAACTGTTTTTT.

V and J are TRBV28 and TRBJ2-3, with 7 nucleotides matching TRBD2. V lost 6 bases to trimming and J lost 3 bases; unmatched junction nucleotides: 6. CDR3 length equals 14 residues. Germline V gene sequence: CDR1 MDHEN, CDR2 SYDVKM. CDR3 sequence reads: CASSRTRTTDTQYF. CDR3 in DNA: TGTGCCAGCAGCCGGACTAGAACTACAGATACGCAGTATTTT.

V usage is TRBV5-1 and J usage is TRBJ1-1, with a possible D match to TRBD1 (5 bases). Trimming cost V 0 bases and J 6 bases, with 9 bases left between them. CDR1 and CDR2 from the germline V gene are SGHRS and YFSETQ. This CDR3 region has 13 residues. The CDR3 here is CASSLATGPEAFF. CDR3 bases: TGCGCCAGCAGCTTGGCAACAGGCCCTGAAGCTTTCTTT.

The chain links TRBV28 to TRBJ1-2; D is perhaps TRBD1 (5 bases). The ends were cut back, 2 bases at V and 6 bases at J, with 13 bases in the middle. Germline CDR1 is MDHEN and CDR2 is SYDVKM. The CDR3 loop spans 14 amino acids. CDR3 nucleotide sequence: TGTGCCAGCAGTTTAGGGGTAGGGGAGGATGGCTACACCTTC. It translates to CASSLGVGEDGYTF.

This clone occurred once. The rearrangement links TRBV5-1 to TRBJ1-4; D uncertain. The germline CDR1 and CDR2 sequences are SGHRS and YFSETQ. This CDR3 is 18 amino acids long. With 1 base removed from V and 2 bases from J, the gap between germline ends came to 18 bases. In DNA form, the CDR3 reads TGCGCCAGCAGCTTGAGCGGCAGCCCGCTTGCGACTAATGAAAAACTGTTTTTT. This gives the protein CASSLSGSPLATNEKLFF. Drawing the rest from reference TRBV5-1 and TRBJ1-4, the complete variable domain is KAGVTQTPRYLIKTRGQQVTLSCSPISGHRSVSWYQQTPGQGLQFLFEYFSETQRNKGNFPGRFSGRQFSNSRSEMNVSTLELGDSALYLCASSLSGSPLATNEKLFFGSGTQLSVL.

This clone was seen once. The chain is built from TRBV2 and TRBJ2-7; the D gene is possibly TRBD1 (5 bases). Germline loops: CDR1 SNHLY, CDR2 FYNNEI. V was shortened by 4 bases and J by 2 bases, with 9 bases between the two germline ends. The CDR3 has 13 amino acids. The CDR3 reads CASSGRETYEQYF. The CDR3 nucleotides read TGTGCCAGCAGTGGCAGGGAAACCTACGAGCAGTACTTC.

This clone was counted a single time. DNA for the CDR3: TGTGCCAGTAAGGGTGGCGGGGAATACAATGAGCAGTTCTTC. Translated: CASKGGGEYNEQFF. The V and J genes are TRBV19 and TRBJ2-1, with D possibly TRBD2 on 6 matching bases. This CDR3 spans 14 amino acids. Germline loops: CDR1 LNHDA, CDR2 SQIVND (reference sequence). Trimming left V 7 bases short and J 4 bases short, with 14 bases between.

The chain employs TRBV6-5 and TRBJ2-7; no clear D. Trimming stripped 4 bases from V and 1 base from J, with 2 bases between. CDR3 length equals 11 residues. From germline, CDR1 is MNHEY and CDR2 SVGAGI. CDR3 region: CASSWSYEQYF. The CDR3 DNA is TGTGCCAGCAGTTGGTCCTACGAGCAGTACTTC.

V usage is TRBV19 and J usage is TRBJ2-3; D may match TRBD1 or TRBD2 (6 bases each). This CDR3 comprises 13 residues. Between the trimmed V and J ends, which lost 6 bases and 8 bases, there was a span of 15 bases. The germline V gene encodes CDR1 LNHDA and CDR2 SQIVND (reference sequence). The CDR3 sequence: CASSSQGAGTQYF. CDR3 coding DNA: TGTGCCAGTAGCTCACAGGGAGCGGGTACGCAGTATTTT.